This T cell receptor beta chain was sequenced for a study of a mutant IDH1 vaccine in newly diagnosed glioma. Whole-study context: Vaccination was launched 4-6 weeks after radiotherapy alone, or with temozolomide cycles.

The time point was: week 5, during vaccination. A 20-mer mutant IDH1 peptide at 300 ug was injected subcutaneously with topical imiquimod. About this clone: Its antigen is undetermined.

The assay was immunoSEQ multiplex PCR, and TCRdb's table has in-frame clones only and misses some. The sample includes roughly 12,000 clones, about nine tenths of them seen just once. Study-level findings and limits: Among patients, roughly 94% showed immune responses induced by the vaccine. Pseudoprogression apparently lacked any relation to changes in top peripheral T cell clonotypes.

V shed 2 bases and J shed 6 bases, with 11 bases lying between them. The CDR3 has 14 amino acids. The germline V gene has CDR1 PRHDT and CDR2 FYEKMQ (reference sequence). This specimen was PBMCs, taken from a glioma patient whose treatment included an IDH1 peptide vaccine. The clonotype comes from a woman between 40 and 50 years old with glioma. Some clones in this sample may be carry-over from other donors' samples. The chain combines TRBV13 with TRBJ2-1; the D gene is possibly TRBD2 (5 bases). The CDR3: CASSLPSEGNEQFF. CDR3 nucleotide sequence: TGTGCCAGCAGCTTACCTTCAGAGGGCAATGAGCAGTTCTTC.